One sample yielded the 22 T cell receptor beta chains listed below, sequenced in a study of blood T cells in healthy people across ages. Next came a second PCR, run for roughly 6 to 11 cycles, which used a sample-barcoded 5' primer along with a J-beta primer mix. MiXCR was run by TCRdb on the 5' RACE reads, yielding one entry per CDR3 protein. The profile shows around 1.5 million distinct CDR3 sequences, about 31% of them singletons. Sample: blood. The receptor set was obtained from a woman aged 25 to 39 in good health.

The sample holds a few counts of this clonotype. This chain joins TRBV27 and TRBJ2-7; 8 bases agree with TRBD1. Trimming removed 6 bases from V and 3 bases from J; junction bases left unmatched: 7. The CDR3 is 14 amino acids. Germline CDR1 and CDR2: MNHEY and SMNVEV (reference sequence). The CDR3 DNA sequence: TGTGCCAGCAGCGAGCAGGGGGCCTACTACGAGCAGTACTTC. Protein sequence: CASSEQGAYYEQYF.

The chain uses TRBV20-1 and TRBJ2-1; D is perhaps TRBD1 or TRBD2 (5 bases each). The CDR3 spans 12 residues. Trimming stripped 6 bases from V and 4 bases from J, with 10 bases between. CDR1 is DFQATT and CDR2 is SNEGSKA in the germline V gene (reference sequence). This CDR3 is CSAGERYNEQFF. CDR3 bases: TGCAGTGCGGGGGAGAGATACAATGAGCAGTTCTTC.

This clonotype was picked up a small number of times. The gene calls are TRBV11-2 and TRBJ2-1; TRBD2 might be the D (6 bases). This CDR3 has 12 amino acids. The germline V gene has CDR1 SGHAT and CDR2 FQNNGV. The V and J ends lost 6 bases and 13 bases respectively, with 16 bases between them. CDR3 coding DNA: TGTGCCAGCAGTTCCTGGTCGGGACTCCAGTTCTTC. This encodes CASSSWSGLQFF.

The chain couples TRBV12-3 or TRBV12-4 to TRBJ2-2; D unclear. With 4 bases removed from V and 4 bases from J, the gap between germline ends came to 13 bases. This CDR3 contains 15 residues. CDR3 residues: CASSWFYGGTGELFF. The CDR3 bases are TGTGCCAGCAGTTGGTTTTACGGCGGCACCGGGGAGCTGTTTTTT.

Details on this clonotype: A much larger clone lies one base from this, so it may be a read error. The J gene is TRBJ2-7, the V gene TRBV10-3; no clear D. The J call may not be correct, given that the DNA end is closer to TRBJ2-5. The germline gives CDR1 ENHRY, CDR2 SYGVKD. The CDR3 length is 13 residues. CDR3 DNA sequence: TGTGCCATCGGCTGGACCCTCGTAGAGACCCAGTACTTC. It encodes CAIGWTLVETQYF.

V and J are TRBV3-1 and TRBJ2-4; D remains unclear. TRBJ2-7 matches the DNA end more closely, so the J call is doubtful. The germline CDR1 and CDR2 sequences are LGHDT and YNNKEL (reference sequence). The length of the CDR3 is 14 residues. The DNA of the CDR3 is TGTGCCAGCAGCCAAGATCGATCGAGCCACGAGCAGTACTTC. Its translation: CASSQDRSSHEQYF.

This clonotype occurred a few times. V gene TRBV20-1 combines with J gene TRBJ1-6, with D unclear. CDR1 DFQATT and CDR2 SNEGSKA come from the germline V gene (reference sequence). The CDR3 contains 15 residues. V shed 2 bases and J shed 5 bases, with 13 bases lying between them. For the CDR3, the DNA is TGCAGTGCTAGACAGATCGGATTGGATAATTCACCCCTCCACTTT. Its protein product is CSARQIGLDNSPLHF.

The genes are TRBV10-2 and TRBJ1-1, with D unclear. Per the germline V gene, CDR1 is WSHSY and CDR2 is SAAADI. The length of the CDR3 is 12 residues. Trimming pared 8 bases from V and 0 bases from J, leaving 7 bases between. The CDR3 spells CASGYLNTEAFF. CDR3 sequence (DNA): TGCGCCAGCGGTTACTTGAACACTGAAGCTTTCTTT.

This clonotype was counted between two and nine times. The gene calls are TRBV28 and TRBJ2-7; D gene unclear. V lost 6 bases and J 3 bases, leaving 15 bases between the germline ends. Per the germline V gene, CDR1 is MDHEN and CDR2 is SYDVKM. The CDR3 extends over 14 amino acids. CDR3: CASRETGRSYEQYF. The CDR3 DNA follows: TGTGCCAGCAGGGAAACGGGCAGGAGCTACGAGCAGTACTTC. Complete variable domain (other parts from reference TRBV28 and TRBJ2-7): DVKVTQSSRYLVKRTGEKVFLECVQDMDHENMFWYRQDPGLGLRLIYFSYDVKMKEKGDIPEGYSVSREKKERFSLILESASTNQTSMYLCASRETGRSYEQYFGPGTRLTVT.

Notes on this clonotype: At one end, the junction sequence differs from germline, possibly due to a read error. This chain uses TRBV20-1 with TRBJ2-7, with TRBD2 identical over 8 bases. CDR1 is DFQATT and CDR2 is SNEGSKA in the germline V gene (reference sequence). The CDR3 contains 14 residues. CDR3 in DNA: TGCAGTGCTCTAACGACTAGCGTCACCTACGAGCGGTACTTC. This sequence encodes CSALTTSVTYERYF.

The chain employs TRBV12-3 or TRBV12-4 and TRBJ2-7; 9 positions agree with TRBD2. This CDR3 has 18 amino acids. V lost 8 bases and J lost 1; bases outside the gene matches: 18. The CDR3 DNA reads TGTGCCAGCTCTAGAGGGGGGAGCGGGAGGACGATGTCCTACGAGCAGTACTTC. Translating it yields CASSRGGSGRTMSYEQYF.

The rearrangement links TRBV21-1 to TRBJ1-1. TRBV21-1 is a documented pseudogene. There are 16 residues in the CDR3. In nucleotides, the CDR3 is TGTGCCAGCAGCAGAAAGGGTAAGGAGGGTAACACTGAAGCTTTCTTT. This sequence encodes CASSRKGKEGNTEAFF.

V and J are TRBV7-2 and TRBJ2-5; D is perhaps TRBD1 (6 bases). The ends were cut back, 5 bases at V and 9 bases at J, with 25 bases in the middle. The germline V gene encodes CDR1 SGHTA and CDR2 FQGNSA. There are 16 residues in the CDR3. In DNA form, the CDR3 reads TGTGCCAGCAGCACCCCCGCTGGGACAAACGTTGGGGCCCAGTACTTC. It codes for CASSTPAGTNVGAQYF.

This clonotype was seen a handful of times. This sequence joins TRBV30 and TRBJ2-7; 9 nucleotides match TRBD2. The CDR3 covers 13 residues. The junction had 3 bases not matched to a gene; V was cut back by 3 bases and J by 3 bases. Per the germline V gene, CDR1 is GTSNPN and CDR2 is SVGIG (reference sequence). CDR3 sequence reads: CAWRTSGFYEQYF. The CDR3, as DNA: TGTGCCTGGAGGACTAGCGGATTCTACGAGCAGTACTTC.

The J gene is TRBJ2-7, the V gene TRBV24-1, with 7 nucleotides matching TRBD2. CDR3 length: 13 amino acids. CDR1 KGHDR and CDR2 SFDVKD come from the germline V gene. V shed 9 bases, J shed 7 bases, and the junction held 11 bases outside the gene matches. The CDR3 protein is CATQEAGVREQYF. The CDR3 DNA reads as TGTGCCACCCAAGAGGCGGGAGTTAGGGAGCAGTACTTC.

Details on this clonotype: Since a much larger clone is just one base distant, this may be a read error. This rearrangement joins TRBV5-6 to TRBJ2-7; 10 positions match TRBD1. Unmatched junction bases numbered 4, after V lost 2 bases and J lost 5 bases. The germline gives CDR1 SGHDT, CDR2 YYEEEE. The CDR3 has 14 amino acids. The CDR3 sequence is CASSFGTGAHEQYF. In DNA, the CDR3 is TGTGCCAGCAGCTTCGGGACAGGGGCCCACGAGCAGTACTTC. Full variable domain (missing parts from reference TRBV5-6 and TRBJ2-7): DAGVTQSPTHLIKTRGQQVTLRCSPKSGHDTVSWYQQALGQGPQFIFQYYEEEERQRGNFPDRFSGHQFPNYSSELNVNALLLGDSALYLCASSFGTGAHEQYFGPGTRLTVT.

The rearrangement uses TRBV20-1 and TRBJ2-3; TRBD2 agrees at 10 bases. V dropped 3 bases and J dropped 5; count of bases not matched to a gene: 8. This CDR3 comprises 15 residues. Per the germline V gene, CDR1 is DFQATT and CDR2 is SNEGSKA (reference sequence). The CDR3 is CSASWSGGARDTQYF. CDR3 DNA: TGCAGTGCTAGTTGGAGCGGGGGGGCAAGAGATACGCAGTATTTT.

As for this clonotype: This sequence may be a read error, since a much larger clone differs from it by one base. The chain employs TRBV7-2 and TRBJ2-1; D may be TRBD1 or TRBD2 (5 bases each). This CDR3 comprises 13 residues. CDR1 SGHTA and CDR2 FQGNSA come from the germline V gene. Between the trimmed V and J ends, which lost 6 bases and 10 bases, there was a span of 16 bases. CDR3 in amino acids: CASSSRRDPEQFF. CDR3 DNA sequence: TGTGCCAGCAGTTCCCGTAGGGACCCAGAGCAGTTCTTC. The entire variable domain, with the rest obtained from reference TRBV7-2 and TRBJ2-1, is as follows: GAGVSQSPSNKVTEKGKDVELRCDPISGHTALYWYRQSLGQGLEFLIYFQGNSAPDKSGLPSDRFSAERTGGSVSTLTIQRTQQEDSAVYLCASSSRRDPEQFFGPGTRLTVL.

The chain links TRBV4-1 to TRBJ2-1, with D uncertain. CDR1 is MGHRA and CDR2 is YSYEKL in the germline V gene. CDR3 length: 13 amino acids. V was pared by 0 bases and J by 6 bases, with 6 bases between. The DNA for the CDR3 is TGCGCCAGCAGCCAAGAATCTAGCAATGAGCAGTTCTTC. It yields the protein CASSQESSNEQFF.

The chain is built from TRBV20-1 and TRBJ1-5, with D hard to call. Trimming removed 5 bases at V and 2 bases at J, with 16 bases between. Germline values: CDR1 DFQATT, CDR2 SNEGSKA (reference sequence). This CDR3 comprises 15 residues. In DNA form, the CDR3 reads TGCAGTGCTGAACCTACGACGGAGGGCAATCAGCCCCAGCATTTT. Translation: CSAEPTTEGNQPQHF.

This clonotype has only a few counts. The J gene is TRBJ1-5, the V gene TRBV12-3 or TRBV12-4; no clear D. Trimming took 3 bases from V and 4 from J, leaving 7 bases between them. The CDR3 has 13 residues. The CDR3 region has the DNA TGTGCCAGCAGTTTCGAAGAGAATCAGCCCCAGCATTTT. Translation: CASSFEENQPQHF.

This chain uses TRBV7-2 with TRBJ2-1; 8 nucleotides match TRBD1. This CDR3 is built from 15 residues. CDR1 and CDR2 (germline): SGHTA, FQGNSA. V shed 6 bases, J shed 6 bases, and the junction held 10 bases outside the gene matches. The CDR3 region is CASSPGNRGSNEQFF. The CDR3 DNA reads as TGTGCCAGCAGTCCCGGAAACAGGGGGTCCAATGAGCAGTTCTTC.